These 22 T cell receptor beta chains were all obtained from the same sample, sequenced in a study of OX40 agonist ivuxolimab in advanced cancers. Assay: immunoSEQ multiplex PCR; the TCRdb copy retains only in-frame clones and omits some. The sample has tens of thousands of clones; 90% to 95% are singletons. The sample was CD4+ or CD8+ T cells sorted from blood, taken in a trial of the OX40 agonist ivuxolimab. The receptor set was obtained from an adult with an advanced solid tumor such as melanoma, head and neck, liver or kidney cancer.

This clone was detected once. J is TRBJ2-7 and V is TRBV5-8; no reliable D call. V was clipped by 4 bases and J by 3 bases, with 5 bases between them. The CDR3 sequence is 11 residues long. CDR1 is SGHTS, CDR2 YDEGEE, per germline. CDR3 in DNA: TGTGCCAGCAGCACCTACTACGAGCAGTACTTC. Its translation: CASSTYYEQYF.

The CDR3 here is CASSLDTGEEGYTF. The DNA for the CDR3 is TGCGCCAGCAGCTTGGATACAGGGGAAGAAGGCTACACCTTC. This chain connects TRBV5-1 to TRBJ1-2; 7 nucleotides line up with TRBD1. Losses at the gene ends were 0 bases for V and 8 bases for J; bases not matched to a gene: 7. Germline V CDR1 and CDR2: SGHRS, YFSETQ. CDR3 length: 14 residues.

The chain couples TRBV15 to TRBJ2-3, with 12 positions matching TRBD2. V shed 8 bases, J shed 8 bases, and the junction held 5 bases outside the gene matches. Germline V gives CDR1 LNHNV, CDR2 YYDKDF (reference sequence). The CDR3 contains 13 residues. The CDR3 region has the DNA TGTGCCACCGGCACTAGCGGGAGGAGTACGCAGTATTTT. Translation: CATGTSGRSTQYF.

This chain links TRBV7-9 with TRBJ1-2; the D gene is possibly TRBD1 (6 bases). The V and J ends lost 4 bases and 6 bases respectively, with 9 bases between them. The CDR3 sequence is 12 residues long. Germline V CDR1 and CDR2: SEHNR, FQNEAQ (reference sequence). DNA for the CDR3: TGTGCCAGCAGCTGGGGGGGCAATGGCTACACCTTC. Translating it yields CASSWGGNGYTF.

The V call is TRBV11-2, the J call TRBJ2-1; 7 bases are shared with TRBD1. The CDR3 has 13 residues. Germline V lookup: CDR1 SGHAT, CDR2 FQNNGV. The junction had 6 bases not matched to a gene; V was cut back by 6 bases and J by 7 bases. Here the CDR3 reads CASRTTGINEQFF. CDR3 coding DNA: TGTGCCAGCAGGACGACAGGGATAAATGAGCAGTTCTTC.

The chain is built from TRBV5-1 and TRBJ2-7, with D uncertain. Trimming shortened V by 7 bases and J by 2 bases, and 16 bases separated the two germline ends. Germline lookup yields CDR1 SGHRS and CDR2 YFSETQ. The length of the CDR3 is 14 residues. Here the CDR3 DNA reads TGCGCCAGCGGGATCGTCGGGTCCGCCTACGAGCAGTACTTC. It encodes CASGIVGSAYEQYF.

The chain couples TRBV18 to TRBJ1-1, with a tentative D call TRBD1 (5 bases). V lost 5 bases and J lost 4, with 14 bases in between. This CDR3 has 14 amino acids. Germline loops: CDR1 KGHSH, CDR2 LQKENI. In DNA, the CDR3 is TGTGCCAGCTCAACAACACAGGAGGGCACTGAAGCTTTCTTT. This codes for CASSTTQEGTEAFF.

V gene TRBV28 combines with J gene TRBJ1-3; TRBD1 is a possible D gene (5 bases). This CDR3 contains 15 residues. Trimming shortened V by 6 bases and J by 6 bases, and 18 bases separated the two germline ends. The V gene's germline CDR1 is MDHEN and CDR2 SYDVKM. The CDR3 DNA sequence: TGTGCCAGCAGCTCATCGTCAGGGAGGACAAACACCATATATTTT. Translation gives CASSSSSGRTNTIYF. Variable domain in full (rest from reference TRBV28 and TRBJ1-3): DVKVTQSSRYLVKRTGEKVFLECVQDMDHENMFWYRQDPGLGLRLIYFSYDVKMKEKGDIPEGYSVSREKKERFSLILESASTNQTSMYLCASSSSSGRTNTIYFGEGSWLTVV.

The V and J genes are TRBV5-4 and TRBJ1-2; D ambiguous. V dropped 1 base and J dropped 0 bases, with 7 bases sitting between them. The CDR3 covers 14 residues. Looked up from germline, CDR1 is SGHNT and CDR2 is YYREEE (reference sequence). The CDR3 region is CASSLQASNYGYTF. The CDR3 DNA follows: TGTGCCAGCAGCTTGCAAGCATCTAACTATGGCTACACCTTC. Together with reference TRBV5-4 and TRBJ1-2, the CDR3 gives the full variable domain: ETGVTQSPTHLIKTRGQQVTLRCSSQSGHNTVSWYQQALGQGPQFIFQYYREEENGRGNFPPRFSGLQFPNYSSELNVNALELDDSALYLCASSLQASNYGYTFGSGTRLTVV.

The chain employs TRBV28 and TRBJ1-2; no reliable D call. The V end was cut by 2 bases, the J end by 5 bases, with 6 bases between. This CDR3 has 12 amino acids. The germline V gene has CDR1 MDHEN and CDR2 SYDVKM. CDR3 coding DNA: TGTGCCAGCAGTTTAAAAAAGTATGGCTACACCTTC. Residues: CASSLKKYGYTF.

This chain connects TRBV5-1 to TRBJ2-2; D possibly corresponds to TRBD2 (6 bases). Per the germline V gene, CDR1 is SGHRS and CDR2 is YFSETQ. The CDR3 totals 14 residues. V lost 6 bases and J lost 5, with 14 bases in between. The CDR3 protein is CASNRELRTGELFF. The CDR3 DNA reads TGCGCCAGCAATCGGGAGTTGCGGACCGGGGAGCTGTTTTTT.

The J gene is TRBJ2-3, the V gene TRBV28, with D hard to call. The germline CDR1 and CDR2 sequences are MDHEN and SYDVKM. The CDR3 spans 14 residues. Trimming removed 5 bases at V and 0 bases at J, with 9 bases between. The CDR3 reads CASSRQTSTDTQYF. The DNA for the CDR3 is TGTGCCAGCAGTCGGCAGACTAGCACAGATACGCAGTATTTT.

The V gene is TRBV6-5, the J gene TRBJ2-7; no reliable D call. The CDR3 extends over 14 amino acids. Per germline, CDR1 MNHEY and CDR2 SVGAGI. V was shortened by 2 bases and J by 1 base, with 9 bases between the two germline ends. CDR3: CASSYVGKSYEQYF. The CDR3 nucleotides read TGTGCCAGCAGTTACGTGGGCAAATCCTACGAGCAGTACTTC.

The chain joins TRBV2 to TRBJ2-3; TRBD1 agrees at 8 bases. This CDR3 is built from 13 residues. Unmatched junction bases numbered 0, after V lost 6 bases and J lost 1 base. Germline CDR1 reads SNHLY; CDR2 reads FYNNEI. CDR3 sequence (DNA): TGTGCCAGCAGGACAGGGGGCACAGATACGCAGTATTTT. It codes for CASRTGGTDTQYF.

This clone showed up just once. CDR3 nucleotides: TGTGCCTGGAGAAGGGGGGAGATCGGGGAGCTGTTTTTT. Amino acid sequence: CAWRRGEIGELFF. J is TRBJ2-2 and V is TRBV30; the D call may be TRBD1 or TRBD2 (6 bases each). CDR3 size: 13 residues. CDR1 is GTSNPN, CDR2 SVGIG, per germline (reference sequence). V dropped 3 bases and J dropped 7 bases, with 12 bases sitting between them. Combining the CDR3 with reference TRBV30 and TRBJ2-2 gives the whole variable domain SQTIHQWPATLVQPVGSPLSLECTVEGTSNPNLYWYRQAAGRGLQLLFYSVGIGQISSEVPQNLSASRPQDRQFILSSKKLLLSDSGFYLCAWRRGEIGELFFGEGSRLTVL.

This rearrangement joins TRBV29-1 to TRBJ1-5, with D possibly matching TRBD1 (6 bases). Trimming took off 4 bases at V and 4 bases at J, with 11 bases between the two ends. CDR1 and CDR2 from the germline V gene are SQVTM and ANQGSEA. This CDR3 spans 13 amino acids. The chain's CDR3 is CSVGGQNNQPQHF. Written as DNA, the CDR3 is TGCAGCGTTGGGGGGCAAAATAATCAGCCCCAGCATTTT.

This rearrangement joins TRBV11-2 to TRBJ2-5, with 7 nucleotides matching TRBD2. This CDR3 has 13 amino acids. CDR1 is SGHAT and CDR2 is FQNNGV in the germline V gene. The J segment lost 3 bases and the V segment lost 3 bases, leaving 1 base of the junction unmatched. The CDR3 loop reads CASSFAGEETQYF. CDR3 sequence (DNA): TGTGCCAGCAGCTTTGCGGGAGAAGAGACCCAGTACTTC.

This chain connects TRBV25-1 to TRBJ2-2; no clear D gene. Trimming cost V 2 bases and J 2 bases, with 6 bases left between them. The CDR3 is 14 amino acids. Looked up from germline, CDR1 is MGHDK and CDR2 is SYGVNS. CDR3 in amino acids: CASSEGINTGELFF. CDR3 nucleotide sequence: TGTGCCAGCAGTGAAGGGATAAACACCGGGGAGCTGTTTTTT.

This clone appeared a single time. The rearrangement joins TRBV6-1 to TRBJ2-7; unclear D gene. Trimming pared 5 bases from V and 1 base from J, leaving 15 bases between. This CDR3 contains 15 residues. Germline V gene lookup returns CDR1 MNHNS and CDR2 SASEGT. CDR3 sequence reads: CASSLSEVVSYEQYF. The DNA of the CDR3 is TGTGCCAGCAGTTTATCCGAGGTGGTATCCTACGAGCAGTACTTC.

This chain joins TRBV18 and TRBJ2-7; 7 bases are shared with TRBD1. CDR1 and CDR2 (germline): KGHSH, LQKENI. Trimming at V came to 2 bases and at J to 3 bases, leaving 10 bases not matched to a gene. CDR3 length: 16 amino acids. CDR3 coding DNA: TGTGCCAGCTCACCAAAGCGGACAGGTTATAACTACGAGCAGTACTTC. Protein product: CASSPKRTGYNYEQYF.

In this sample, this clone turned up once. One end of the junction is discordant with germline, which a read error may explain. The chain links TRBV7-7 to TRBJ2-1; D is ambiguous. This CDR3 comprises 14 residues. Germline CDR1 reads SSHAT; CDR2 reads FNYEAQ (reference sequence). CDR3 residues: CASSLALTDNEQFF. The CDR3 region has the DNA TGTGCTAGCAGCTTAGCCCTCACGGACAATGAGCAGTTCTTC.

The chain combines TRBV7-2 with TRBJ2-3; D not resolved. This CDR3 contains 12 residues. The V gene lost 5 bases and the J gene lost 10 bases, with 13 bases spanning the gap. CDR1 and CDR2 (germline): SGHTA, FQGNSA. The CDR3 here is CASSPTVSAQYF. The DNA for the CDR3 is TGTGCCAGCAGCCCAACTGTCTCAGCGCAGTATTTT.